Reported below is one T cell receptor (beta chain). This entry comes from a study of T cells in Graves' hyperthyroidism and ophthalmopathy. Amplified TCR beta CDR3 regions derived from RNA transcripts. The HTBI primer set drove a first-round RT-PCR of the TCR CDR3. MiXCR was run by TCRdb on the multiplex PCR reads, yielding one entry per CDR3 protein. Seen here are about 740,000 distinct CDR3 sequences, about 15% observed once, and the top ten hold roughly 10%. The CDR3 is 15 amino acids. Unmatched junction bases numbered 5, after V lost 1 base and J lost 6 bases. Germline CDR1 reads MGHRA; CDR2 reads YSYEKL.

This chain joins TRBV4-1 and TRBJ1-5, with 8 nucleotides matching TRBD1. Material for sequencing was blood. The TCR sequence derives from a woman aged 18-29 years with Graves' hyperthyroidism. The DNA for the CDR3 is TGCGCCAGCAGCCAAGCCGCAGGGGGCACTCAGCCCCAGCATTTT. As protein: CASSQAAGGTQPQHF.